A single sample is the source of the 19 T cell receptor beta chains below, sequenced in a study of cytomegalovirus exposure and HLA in healthy donors (dated by TCRdb to 2016 to 2017). Library creation used the immunoSEQ multiplex PCR assay. For the multiplex PCR, a mixture combining 60 forward primers for TCR Vbeta segments and 13 reverse primers for TCR Jbeta segments was used. This is the immuneACCESS table as TCRdb keeps it, with only in-frame sequences that have V and J called. A part of the clones is gone; compared with another copy, unresolved V genes explain less than half, and the rest is unexplained. This sample has 100,000 to 150,000 clones in its table, and roughly 79% of those were observed once. Approximately 1.6% of the sample is held by the ten biggest clonotypes. Material for sequencing was PBMCs. These receptors were collected from a woman between 18 and 30 years old in good health and CMV-seronegative.

J is TRBJ1-1 and V is TRBV10-1; 7 bases align to TRBD1. Germline V gives CDR1 WNHNN, CDR2 SYGVQD (reference sequence). With V trimmed by 6 bases and J by 5 bases, 6 bases remained unmatched. This CDR3 has 13 amino acids. In DNA, the CDR3 is TGCGCCAGCAGCAACAGGGGAGGAACTGAAGCTTTCTTT. This sequence encodes CASSNRGGTEAFF.

The V gene is TRBV6-5, the J gene TRBJ2-1, with D tentatively TRBD2 (5 bases). The CDR3 is 13 amino acids. Germline CDR1 MNHEY, CDR2 SVGAGI. V dropped 5 bases and J dropped 6 bases, with 11 bases sitting between them. The CDR3 DNA sequence: TGTGCCAGCAGTCCCAGAGGGTTCAATGAGCAGTTCTTC. Translating it yields CASSPRGFNEQFF.

The V gene is TRBV18, the J gene TRBJ2-5; D not resolved. Trimming left V 5 bases short and J 2 bases short, with 3 bases between. This CDR3 is built from 11 residues. Germline-derived CDR1 and CDR2 are KGHSH and LQKENI. The CDR3 loop is CASSSQETQYF. DNA for the CDR3: TGTGCCAGCTCATCGCAAGAGACCCAGTACTTC.

The CDR3: CASSFEGLAATDTQYF. The CDR3 DNA sequence: TGTGCCAGCAGCTTTGAGGGACTAGCGGCCACAGATACGCAGTATTTT. V and J are TRBV11-2 and TRBJ2-3; TRBD2 matches at 11 bases. The trim removed 3 bases at V and 2 bases at J, leaving 4 bases unmatched. The length of the CDR3 is 16 residues. Germline values: CDR1 SGHAT, CDR2 FQNNGV.

This chain joins TRBV5-1 and TRBJ2-3; weak D call: TRBD1 (6 bases). CDR1 and CDR2 from the germline V gene are SGHRS and YFSETQ. This CDR3 contains 15 residues. Trimming stripped 4 bases from V and 1 base from J, with 13 bases between. CDR3 residues: CASSPRDMGTDTQYF. DNA of the CDR3: TGCGCCAGCAGCCCCCGGGACATGGGCACAGATACGCAGTATTTT.

The V gene is TRBV7-8, the J gene TRBJ2-2; D is ambiguous. The CDR3 consists of 12 residues. CDR1 is SGHVS, CDR2 FQNEAQ, per germline. Trimming removed 7 bases from V and 9 bases from J, with 12 bases in between. The chain's CDR3 is CASTRVGRELFF. As DNA, the CDR3 is TGTGCCAGCACCAGAGTGGGCCGGGAGCTGTTTTTT.

This clone came up once. The V and J genes are TRBV27 and TRBJ1-1; 7 bases are a match to TRBD1. CDR3 length: 15 amino acids. Germline trimming cut 4 bases from V and 3 bases from J; bases unmatched to any gene: 8. CDR1 is MNHEY and CDR2 is SMNVEV in the germline V gene (reference sequence). This CDR3 reads CASSWDDREDTEAFF. CDR3 coding DNA: TGTGCCAGCAGTTGGGATGACAGGGAGGACACTGAAGCTTTCTTT.

This clone was observed a single time. The rearrangement links TRBV15 to TRBJ1-6; 7 nucleotides agree with TRBD1. V lost 0 bases, J lost 7 bases, and 6 bases stayed unmatched. Germline V gene sequence: CDR1 LNHNV, CDR2 YYDKDF (reference sequence). CDR3 length equals 16 residues. The CDR3 region is CATSRDLGTVNSPLHF. DNA of the CDR3: TGTGCCACCAGCAGAGATTTGGGGACAGTAAATTCACCCCTCCACTTT.

This chain joins TRBV27 and TRBJ1-4, with a tentative D call TRBD1 (6 bases). Trimming took off 9 bases at V and 8 bases at J, with 19 bases between the two ends. Per germline, CDR1 MNHEY and CDR2 SMNVEV (reference sequence). CDR3 length: 14 amino acids. CDR3 sequence: CASLADRIGEKLFF. As DNA, the CDR3 is TGTGCCAGTCTAGCGGACAGAATCGGAGAAAAACTGTTTTTT. The whole variable domain, remainder taken from reference TRBV27 and TRBJ1-4, is EAQVTQNPRYLITVTGKKLTVTCSQNMNHEYMSWYRQDPGLGLRQIYYSMNVEVTDKGDVPEGYKVSRKEKRNFPLILESPSPNQTSLYFCASLADRIGEKLFFGSGTQLSVL.

The gene calls are TRBV9 and TRBJ1-2; no firm D call. This CDR3 comprises 13 residues. V dropped 4 bases and J dropped 3 bases, with 10 bases sitting between them. Germline-derived CDR1 and CDR2 are SGDLS and YYNGEE. CDR3 nucleotide sequence: TGTGCCAGCAGCCCTCCCCCTGACTATGGCTACACCTTC. Protein product: CASSPPPDYGYTF.

In its sample, this clone was seen a few times. This chain connects TRBV5-5 to TRBJ2-7, with 7 bases lining up with TRBD2. The germline CDR1 and CDR2 sequences are SGHKS and YYEKEE (reference sequence). J gave up 2 bases and V 0 bases, and 5 bases lay outside the gene matches. This CDR3 has 15 amino acids. CDR3 region: CASSLEDLAAYEQYF. The CDR3 nucleotides read TGTGCCAGCAGCTTGGAAGACCTAGCGGCCTACGAGCAGTACTTC.

This chain joins TRBV5-6 and TRBJ1-1; D perhaps matches TRBD1 (5 bases). The CDR3 sequence is 16 residues long. Germline values: CDR1 SGHDT, CDR2 YYEEEE. Trimming left V 3 bases short and J 0 bases short, with 15 bases between. The CDR3 protein is CASSYSTELMNTEAFF. DNA of the CDR3: TGTGCCAGCAGCTACTCGACAGAACTTATGAACACTGAAGCTTTCTTT.

This chain uses TRBV29-1 with TRBJ1-1, with D unresolved. Germline V gives CDR1 SQVTM, CDR2 ANQGSEA. V was shortened by 6 bases and J by 8 bases, with 19 bases between the two germline ends. The CDR3 length is 13 residues. CDR3 protein: CSVGFRVQNEAFF. CDR3 DNA: TGCAGCGTAGGTTTCCGGGTCCAAAACGAAGCTTTCTTT.

The V and J genes are TRBV7-8 and TRBJ1-1, with TRBD1 identical over 8 bases. The CDR3 extends over 16 amino acids. V dropped 5 bases and J dropped 3; count of bases not matched to a gene: 11. Germline lookup yields CDR1 SGHVS and CDR2 FQNEAQ. The CDR3 spells CASSRQGLQVDTEAFF. The CDR3 nucleotides are TGTGCCAGCAGCAGACAGGGGCTTCAGGTTGACACTGAAGCTTTCTTT.

This chain joins TRBV25-1 and TRBJ1-1, with a weak D call TRBD1 (5 bases). With 2 bases removed from V and 1 base from J, the gap between germline ends came to 14 bases. This CDR3 has 16 residues. Germline V lookup: CDR1 MGHDK, CDR2 SYGVNS. This CDR3 is CASSEGLGGENTEAFF. The CDR3 DNA is TGTGCCAGCAGTGAAGGCCTTGGGGGGGAGAACACTGAAGCTTTCTTT.

This chain joins TRBV30 and TRBJ2-2; D unclear. This CDR3 is 16 amino acids long. The V end was cut by 0 bases, the J end by 0 bases, with 11 bases between. Germline V gives CDR1 GTSNPN, CDR2 SVGIG (reference sequence). CDR3 nucleotide sequence: TGTGCCTGGAGTGTACAAAGTTACGCGAACACCGGGGAGCTGTTTTTT. It codes for CAWSVQSYANTGELFF.

V gene TRBV19 combines with J gene TRBJ2-1, with TRBD2 matching over 9 bases. The germline gives CDR1 LNHDA, CDR2 SQIVND (reference sequence). V lost 3 bases, J lost 5 bases, and 5 bases stayed unmatched. The CDR3 sequence is 15 residues long. The CDR3 region has the DNA TGTGCCAGTAGTATGGAGCGGGAGGCCAACAATGAGCAGTTCTTC. This sequence encodes CASSMEREANNEQFF.

V is TRBV5-4 and J is TRBJ1-1; D is perhaps TRBD1 (5 bases). The V gene's germline CDR1 is SGHNT and CDR2 YYREEE (reference sequence). CDR3 length: 14 residues. V was shortened by 4 bases and J by 7 bases, with 17 bases between the two germline ends. CDR3 amino acids: CASSGTSPGNEAFF. The CDR3 DNA reads TGTGCCAGCAGCGGGACTTCCCCAGGTAATGAAGCTTTCTTT. The entire variable domain, with the rest obtained from reference TRBV5-4 and TRBJ1-1, is as follows: ETGVTQSPTHLIKTRGQQVTLRCSSQSGHNTVSWYQQALGQGPQFIFQYYREEENGRGNFPPRFSGLQFPNYSSELNVNALELDDSALYLCASSGTSPGNEAFFGQGTRLTVV.

The rearrangement joins TRBV7-9 to TRBJ2-1; no definite D call. Deletions cut 5 bases from V and 8 bases from J, with 7 bases between. In germline, CDR1 is SEHNR, CDR2 FQNEAQ (reference sequence). The CDR3 is 11 amino acids. The CDR3 DNA is TGTGCCAGCAGCCGGAGTGATGAGCAGTTCTTC. Translated: CASSRSDEQFF.